These 25 T cell receptor beta chains share one sample of origin, sequenced in a study of early T cells in non-severe SARS-CoV-2 infection. TCRdb re-called the 5' RACE reads through MiXCR, storing one row per CDR3 protein. The table has approximately 120,000 distinct CDR3 sequences, under 15% seen once. Sequences were obtained from whole blood. Every receptor here comes from an adult who was a healthcare worker with PCR-confirmed SARS-CoV-2 infection or an uninfected control (not recorded which).

This chain uses TRBV20-1 with TRBJ2-1; D might be TRBD2 (5 bases). The ends were cut back, 4 bases at V and 7 bases at J, with 14 bases in the middle. This CDR3 has 13 amino acids. CDR1 and CDR2 (germline): DFQATT, SNEGSKA (reference sequence). The CDR3 is CSATRPGSNEQFF. The DNA for the CDR3 is TGCAGTGCTACTCGCCCTGGGAGTAATGAGCAGTTCTTC.

The chain employs TRBV7-2 and TRBJ2-7, with 10 bases fitting TRBD1. With V trimmed by 5 bases and J by 1 base, 5 bases remained unmatched. This CDR3 region has 15 residues. Germline-derived CDR1 and CDR2 are SGHTA and FQGNSA. CDR3 amino acids: CASSQGTGVSYEQYF. CDR3 DNA: TGTGCCAGCAGCCAAGGGACAGGGGTTTCCTACGAGCAGTACTTC.

The J gene is TRBJ2-7, the V gene TRBV6-6; D could derive from TRBD1 or TRBD2 (5 bases each). This CDR3 comprises 12 residues. Between the trimmed V and J ends, which lost 5 bases and 5 bases, there was a span of 10 bases. CDR1 is MNHNY and CDR2 is SVGAGI in the germline V gene (reference sequence). This CDR3 reads CASSPQGDEQYF. In DNA, the CDR3 is TGTGCCAGCAGTCCCCAGGGAGACGAGCAGTACTTC.

This clonotype came up a few times. This chain uses TRBV29-1 with TRBJ2-3; no clear D. CDR1 SQVTM and CDR2 ANQGSEA come from the germline V gene. The V and J ends lost 7 bases and 6 bases respectively, with 8 bases between them. CDR3 size: 10 residues. CDR3 DNA: TGCAGCGGGCGATACGATACGCAGTATTTT. Encoded protein: CSGRYDTQYF.

This clonotype was detected only a few times. CDR3 in amino acids: CASSEGWGALTGPDTQYF. DNA of the CDR3: TGTGCCAGCAGTGAAGGGTGGGGGGCCCTGACAGGGCCAGATACGCAGTATTTT. The chain employs TRBV6-1 and TRBJ2-3; tentative D call: TRBD1 (7 bases). Germline V gene lookup returns CDR1 MNHNS and CDR2 SASEGT. Trimming pared 1 base from V and 4 bases from J, leaving 21 bases between. The CDR3 extends over 18 amino acids.

J is TRBJ2-7 and V is TRBV5-1; D possibly uses TRBD1 or TRBD2 (6 bases each). Trimming stripped 3 bases from V and 2 bases from J, with 12 bases between. The germline V gene has CDR1 SGHRS and CDR2 YFSETQ. CDR3 length: 14 amino acids. The CDR3: CASSSSGAAYEQYF. The CDR3 DNA is TGCGCCAGCAGCTCTTCGGGGGCGGCCTACGAGCAGTACTTC.

This clonotype was seen repeatedly, ten times or more. The genes are TRBV27 and TRBJ1-2; D is unresolved. This CDR3 has 13 residues. The V gene lost 5 bases and the J gene lost 4 bases, with 11 bases spanning the gap. The germline CDR1 and CDR2 sequences are MNHEY and SMNVEV (reference sequence). CDR3 residues: CASSPKSSYGYTF. CDR3 in DNA: TGTGCCAGCAGTCCTAAAAGCTCCTATGGCTACACCTTC.

Ten or more counts support this clonotype. This chain connects TRBV29-1 to TRBJ1-1; the match to TRBD1 covers 7 bases. CDR1 and CDR2 from the germline V gene are SQVTM and ANQGSEA. V lost 4 bases and J lost 5; bases outside the gene matches: 4. This CDR3 spans 12 amino acids. CDR3 loop: CSVGRGLTEAFF. The CDR3 region has the DNA TGCAGCGTTGGAAGGGGGCTTACTGAAGCTTTCTTT.

The CDR3 bases are TGTGCCAGCAGCTTGTCATCTGGACAGCAACAAGAGACCCAGTACTTC. Protein sequence: CASSLSSGQQQETQYF. The rearrangement uses TRBV7-9 and TRBJ2-5; weak D call: TRBD1 (6 bases). There are 16 residues in the CDR3. The germline V and J ends were trimmed by 3 bases and 2 bases, with 16 bases remaining between them. Germline CDR1 reads SEHNR; CDR2 reads FQNEAQ (reference sequence).

The genes are TRBV3-1 and TRBJ1-5, with 9 bases that match TRBD1. Trimming removed 0 bases from V and 7 bases from J; junction bases left unmatched: 10. CDR1 is LGHDT, CDR2 YNNKEL, per germline (reference sequence). This CDR3 region has 17 residues. The CDR3, as DNA: TGTGCCAGCAGCCAAGACTCCGGGACAGGGAACGACCAGCCCCAGCATTTT. Translating it yields CASSQDSGTGNDQPQHF. Using reference TRBV3-1 and TRBJ1-5 for the parts outside the CDR3, the full variable domain is DTAVSQTPKYLVTQMGNDKSIKCEQNLGHDTMYWYKQDSKKFLKIMFSYNNKELIINETVPNRFSPKSPDKAHLNLHINSLELGDSAVYFCASSQDSGTGNDQPQHFGDGTRLSIL.

The rearrangement joins TRBV2 to TRBJ2-7; 9 nucleotides agree with TRBD1. V shed 6 bases and J 6 bases; nucleotides not matched to a gene: 6. This CDR3 has 13 amino acids. The germline V gene has CDR1 SNHLY and CDR2 FYNNEI. The CDR3 loop is CASRDRGPGEQYF. DNA for the CDR3: TGTGCCAGCAGGGACAGGGGTCCCGGCGAGCAGTACTTC.

In this sample, this clonotype turned up a few times. This sequence joins TRBV7-8 and TRBJ2-7; D possibly corresponds to TRBD2 (7 bases). CDR3 length: 15 residues. Trimming left V 5 bases short and J 7 bases short, with 21 bases between. Germline V gene lookup returns CDR1 SGHVS and CDR2 FQNEAQ. The CDR3 region is CASSPRGGSIKEQYF. The CDR3 DNA follows: TGTGCCAGCAGCCCGAGGGGGGGGTCAATTAAGGAGCAGTACTTC.

The chain employs TRBV7-8 and TRBJ2-5; D is undetermined. Germline assignment: CDR1 SGHVS and CDR2 FQNEAQ. V lost 1 base and J lost 5, with 8 bases in between. The CDR3 is made up of 13 amino acids. DNA of the CDR3: TGTGCCAGCAGCTTAGATCCCAGGGAGACCCAGTACTTC. It encodes CASSLDPRETQYF. Filled out from reference TRBV7-8 and TRBJ2-5, the complete variable domain reads GAGVSQSPRYKVAKRGQDVALRCDPISGHVSLFWYQQALGQGPEFLTYFQNEAQLDKSGLPSDRFFAERPEGSVSTLKIQRTQQEDSAVYLCASSLDPRETQYFGPGTRLLVL.

J is TRBJ2-6 and V is TRBV19, with D maybe TRBD2 (6 bases). In germline, CDR1 is LNHDA, CDR2 SQIVND (reference sequence). This CDR3 spans 17 amino acids. Trimming pared 6 bases from V and 0 bases from J, leaving 15 bases between. The CDR3, as DNA: TGTGCCAGTAGCTCGGGGCAGGGACTCTCTGGGGCCAACGTCCTGACTTTC. Translating gives CASSSGQGLSGANVLTF. Full variable domain (remainder filled in from reference TRBV19 and TRBJ2-6): DGGITQSPKYLFRKEGQNVTLSCEQNLNHDAMYWYRQDPGQGLRLIYYSQIVNDFQKGDIAEGYSVSREKKESFPLTVTSAQKNPTAFYLCASSSGQGLSGANVLTFGAGSRLTVL.

This clonotype was seen a few times. The rearrangement uses TRBV3-1 and TRBJ2-2; unclear D gene. This CDR3 is built from 15 residues. V was clipped by 0 bases and J by 1 base, with 6 bases between them. CDR1 and CDR2 (germline): LGHDT, YNNKEL (reference sequence). The CDR3 nucleotides are TGTGCCAGCAGCCAAGATTGGGGGAACACCGGGGAGCTGTTTTTT. Its protein is CASSQDWGNTGELFF.

V is TRBV3-2 and J is TRBJ2-5. TRBV3-2 is reported as a pseudogene. The CDR3 extends over 14 amino acids. The CDR3 region has the DNA TGTGCCAGCAGCCCAAGCAGCATCCAAGAGACCCAGTACTTC. Translated: CASSPSSIQETQYF.

This chain connects TRBV20-1 to TRBJ1-4; D might be TRBD1 (6 bases). The CDR3 is made up of 15 amino acids. From germline, CDR1 is DFQATT and CDR2 SNEGSKA (reference sequence). Between the trimmed V and J ends, which lost 2 bases and 7 bases, there was a span of 17 bases. CDR3 in DNA: TGCAGTGCTAGAATGACGGGGGGCGGATTTGAAAAACTGTTTTTT. Translating it yields CSARMTGGGFEKLFF.

The chain joins TRBV7-8 to TRBJ2-2, with unresolved D. This CDR3 is 15 amino acids long. V dropped 0 bases and J dropped 9 bases, with 14 bases sitting between them. CDR1 and CDR2 (germline): SGHVS, FQNEAQ. The CDR3 nucleotides are TGTGCCAGCAGCTTAGCCAGGTTTCTAATCAGGGAGCTGTTTTTT. Translation gives CASSLARFLIRELFF.

This clonotype was counted between two and nine times. This chain joins TRBV12-3 or TRBV12-4 and TRBJ1-4; perhaps TRBD1 as D (5 bases). This CDR3 comprises 14 residues. Between the trimmed V and J ends, which lost 5 bases and 8 bases, there was a span of 15 bases. CDR3 nucleotide sequence: TGTGCCAGCAGTCTCAGGGTGCTTGAAGAAAAACTGTTTTTT. It is translated as CASSLRVLEEKLFF.

The J gene is TRBJ2-1, the V gene TRBV9; the D is unclear. Trimming removed 2 bases from V and 5 bases from J, with 8 bases in between. This CDR3 has 13 residues. Per germline, CDR1 SGDLS and CDR2 YYNGEE. This CDR3 is CASSVGQNNEQFF. As DNA, the CDR3 is TGTGCCAGCAGCGTTGGGCAAAACAATGAGCAGTTCTTC.

This chain joins TRBV29-1 and TRBJ2-3; D not resolved. Trimming stripped 6 bases from V and 7 bases from J, with 8 bases between. Germline V gene lookup returns CDR1 SQVTM and CDR2 ANQGSEA. The CDR3 is 10 residues long. The CDR3 spells CSVADNTQYF. The CDR3 nucleotides read TGCAGCGTCGCCGATAATACGCAGTATTTT.

The sample holds a few counts of this clonotype. In DNA form, the CDR3 reads TGTGCCAGCAGTCGACTACAACCCACAGATACGCAGTATTTT. Protein sequence: CASSRLQPTDTQYF. This chain uses TRBV2 with TRBJ2-3; the D gene is possibly TRBD2 (5 bases). The CDR3 runs to 14 residues. V lost 5 bases to trimming and J lost 2 bases, with 11 bases between them. The germline V gene has CDR1 SNHLY and CDR2 FYNNEI.

The genes are TRBV5-5 and TRBJ2-2, with 9 bases matching TRBD1. The ends lost 4 bases at V and 4 bases at J; junction bases unmatched: 8. This CDR3 has 16 residues. CDR1 and CDR2 from the germline V gene are SGHKS and YYEKEE (reference sequence). The CDR3 is CASSSLGTGSTGELFF. As DNA, the CDR3 is TGTGCCAGCAGCAGCCTGGGGACAGGGTCCACCGGGGAGCTGTTTTTT.

This clonotype was seen more than once but under ten times. This sequence joins TRBV7-9 and TRBJ2-1; TRBD2 matches at 9 bases. The CDR3 covers 15 residues. V shed 4 bases and J 8 bases; nucleotides not matched to a gene: 9. From germline, CDR1 is SEHNR and CDR2 FQNEAQ (reference sequence). The CDR3 loop reads CASSSTLGTSHEQFF. CDR3 DNA: TGTGCCAGCAGCTCCACACTAGGGACTAGCCATGAGCAGTTCTTC.

To note about this clonotype: A much larger clone differs by one base, so this may be a read error. The CDR3 region is CATALGPFTVAFF. CDR3 coding DNA: TGTGCCACCGCTCTGGGGCCGTTCACTGTAGCTTTCTTT. V usage is TRBV5-5 and J usage is TRBJ1-1, with D maybe TRBD1 (5 bases). CDR1 SGHKS and CDR2 YYEKEE come from the germline V gene (reference sequence). The CDR3 is 13 residues long.